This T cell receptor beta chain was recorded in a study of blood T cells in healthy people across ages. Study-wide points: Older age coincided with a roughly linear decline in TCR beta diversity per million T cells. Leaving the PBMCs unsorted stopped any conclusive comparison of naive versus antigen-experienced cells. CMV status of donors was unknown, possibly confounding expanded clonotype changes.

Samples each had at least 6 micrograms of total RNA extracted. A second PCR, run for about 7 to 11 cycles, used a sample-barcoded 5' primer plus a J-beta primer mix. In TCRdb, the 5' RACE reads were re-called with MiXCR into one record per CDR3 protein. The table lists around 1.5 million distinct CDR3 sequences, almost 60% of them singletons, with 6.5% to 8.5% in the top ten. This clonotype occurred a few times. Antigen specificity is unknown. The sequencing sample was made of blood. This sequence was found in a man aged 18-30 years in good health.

The CDR3 region is CASSQVKDFLTYEQYF. CDR3 nucleotide sequence: TGCGCCAGCAGCCAAGTGAAGGACTTTTTAACCTACGAGCAGTACTTC. The V and J genes are TRBV4-1 and TRBJ2-7; weak D call: TRBD2 (5 bases). This CDR3 spans 16 amino acids. V gave up 1 base and J gave up 2 bases, with 15 bases separating them. Per germline, CDR1 MGHRA and CDR2 YSYEKL.